This T cell receptor (beta chain) is drawn from a study of OX40 agonist ivuxolimab in advanced cancers. Study-wide results and limits: Both blood CD4+ and CD8+ T cells showed clonal growth by week 6 at 0.1 to 3.0 mg/kg.

Libraries were prepared by immunoSEQ multiplex PCR; TCRdb keeps only in-frame clonotypes and omits some of them. Among tens of thousands of clones listed, roughly four fifths were seen once. With baseline, cycle 4 day 1, and cycle 7 day 1 as timepoints, blood was sampled. The germline CDR1 and CDR2 sequences are SGHNT and YYREEE (reference sequence). The CDR3 has 12 amino acids. V was cut by 7 bases and J by 7 bases, with 14 bases left in between. This clone has only one observation. Its antigen remains unidentified. V and J are TRBV5-4 and TRBJ1-1; a weak D match, TRBD1 (6 bases). The source of this sequence is an adult with an advanced solid tumor such as melanoma, head and neck, liver or kidney cancer. Sequencing was performed on CD4+ or CD8+ T cells sorted from blood, taken in a trial of the OX40 agonist ivuxolimab. CDR3 protein: CASSKGGDEAFF. CDR3 bases: TGTGCCAGCTCAAAGGGGGGTGATGAAGCTTTCTTT.